Shown below are 30 T cell receptor beta chains from a single sample sequenced in a study of regulatory T cells in long-lasting Graves disease. Investigators prepared the TCR beta libraries by applying iRepertoire HTBI primers and Arm-PCR of CDR3 regions. Using its own MiXCR run on the multiplex PCR reads, TCRdb lists one record per CDR3 protein. The sample holds a few hundred thousand distinct CDR3 sequences, roughly 24% seen once. Time point described: persistent/refractory GD, antithyroid drugs over 5 years with positive TRAb. The authors made the TCR library using RNA they extracted from PBMCs. The sequencing here drew on peripheral blood mononuclear cells (PBMCs), taken when the disease was refractory, from a patient treated with antithyroid drugs. These receptors all stem from a woman aged 40 to 55 with Graves disease.

J is TRBJ2-5 and V is TRBV2; D could derive from TRBD1 or TRBD2 (5 bases each). CDR3 length equals 14 residues. Germline CDR1 and CDR2: SNHLY and FYNNEI. V was trimmed by 4 bases and J by 5 bases, leaving 14 bases between them. This CDR3 is CASSVKGSEETQYF. The CDR3, as DNA: TGTGCCAGCAGTGTTAAGGGGAGTGAGGAGACCCAGTACTTC. Combining the CDR3 with reference TRBV2 and TRBJ2-5 gives the whole variable domain EPEVTQTPSHQVTQMGQEVILRCVPISNHLYFYWYRQILGQKVEFLVSFYNNEISEKSEIFDDQFSVERPDGSNFTLKIRSTKLEDSAMYFCASSVKGSEETQYFGPGTRLLVL.

This clonotype was seen ten or more times. The V and J genes are TRBV12-3 or TRBV12-4 and TRBJ1-1; D is undetermined. This CDR3 has 11 amino acids. Between the trimmed V and J ends, which lost 5 bases and 7 bases, there was a span of 8 bases. CDR3 region: CASSEQFEAFF. Written as DNA, the CDR3 is TGTGCCAGCAGTGAACAGTTTGAAGCTTTCTTT.

At least ten counts were recorded for this clonotype. In DNA, the CDR3 is TGTGCCAGCAGTGAAGTACTAGCGGGACTGGTGACGGAGACCCAGTACTTC. Encoded protein: CASSEVLAGLVTETQYF. This chain joins TRBV2 and TRBJ2-5, with 10 bases aligning to TRBD2. J was trimmed by 5 bases and V by 1 base; bases with no gene match: 10. The CDR3 contains 17 residues. The germline V gene has CDR1 SNHLY and CDR2 FYNNEI.

This clonotype was seen many times. V is TRBV2 and J is TRBJ1-4; D unresolved. The CDR3 is made up of 13 amino acids. V lost 6 bases and J 3 bases, leaving 8 bases between the germline ends. Germline CDR1 reads SNHLY; CDR2 reads FYNNEI. CDR3 residues: CASSPRPNEKLFF. The CDR3 DNA is TGTGCCAGCAGCCCCAGACCTAATGAAAAACTGTTTTTT. The variable domain in full, with the rest retrieved from reference TRBV2 and TRBJ1-4, is EPEVTQTPSHQVTQMGQEVILRCVPISNHLYFYWYRQILGQKVEFLVSFYNNEISEKSEIFDDQFSVERPDGSNFTLKIRSTKLEDSAMYFCASSPRPNEKLFFGSGTQLSVL.

This sequence joins TRBV5-1 and TRBJ2-7; perhaps D is TRBD1 or TRBD2 (6 bases each). Germline CDR1 reads SGHRS; CDR2 reads YFSETQ. Trimming pared 0 bases from V and 4 bases from J, leaving 20 bases between. This CDR3 has 17 residues. The CDR3 bases are TGCGCCAGCAGCTTGGTCGGGGGCATAACCTTACTGTACGAGCAGTACTTC. Residues: CASSLVGGITLLYEQYF. Full variable domain (rest looked up from reference TRBV5-1 and TRBJ2-7): KAGVTQTPRYLIKTRGQQVTLSCSPISGHRSVSWYQQTPGQGLQFLFEYFSETQRNKGNFPGRFSGRQFSNSRSEMNVSTLELGDSALYLCASSLVGGITLLYEQYFGPGTRLTVT.

The J gene is TRBJ1-1, the V gene TRBV2; weak D call: TRBD1 (6 bases). The CDR3 covers 13 residues. V lost 10 bases and J 5 bases, leaving 17 bases between the germline ends. Germline values: CDR1 SNHLY, CDR2 FYNNEI. The CDR3 bases are TGTGCCACTGAAACGGACAGTCGGACTGAAGCTTTCTTT. Translated: CATETDSRTEAFF. The whole variable domain, remainder taken from reference TRBV2 and TRBJ1-1, is EPEVTQTPSHQVTQMGQEVILRCVPISNHLYFYWYRQILGQKVEFLVSFYNNEISEKSEIFDDQFSVERPDGSNFTLKIRSTKLEDSAMYFCATETDSRTEAFFGQGTRLTVV.

The genes are TRBV28 and TRBJ1-5; D is perhaps TRBD1 (6 bases). Germline V gives CDR1 MDHEN, CDR2 SYDVKM. This CDR3 is 13 amino acids long. Trimming stripped 9 bases from V and 11 bases from J, with 20 bases between. The CDR3 nucleotides read TGTGCCAGTAGATCGGACACACCAGGGGCCCAGCATTTT. This codes for CASRSDTPGAQHF.

CDR3 loop: CASSLDAGNYGYTF. The CDR3 DNA reads as TGCGCCAGCAGCTTGGATGCGGGGAACTATGGCTACACCTTC. The gene calls are TRBV5-1 and TRBJ1-2; no clear D. This CDR3 spans 14 amino acids. Between the trimmed V and J ends, which lost 0 bases and 2 bases, there was a span of 8 bases. Germline CDR1 SGHRS, CDR2 YFSETQ.

Relative to its sample, this clonotype is medium-sized (0.01 to 0.1%). This sequence joins TRBV2 and TRBJ1-4; a possible D gene is TRBD1 (5 bases). Trimming removed 5 bases from V and 3 bases from J, with 10 bases in between. Per germline, CDR1 SNHLY and CDR2 FYNNEI. This CDR3 contains 14 residues. As DNA, the CDR3 is TGTGCCAGCAGTTCCAGGGTCCCTAATGAAAAACTGTTTTTT. This sequence encodes CASSSRVPNEKLFF.

The chain's CDR3 is CASSPLFRHTQETQYF. CDR3 nucleotide sequence: TGTGCCAGCAGCCCCCTATTTCGACACACCCAAGAGACCCAGTACTTC. This chain connects TRBV14 to TRBJ2-5; D is unresolved. V was pared by 4 bases and J by 1 base, with 16 bases between. CDR1 SGHDN and CDR2 FVKESK come from the germline V gene. This CDR3 is 16 amino acids long.

A few counts support this clonotype. The chain couples TRBV12-3 or TRBV12-4 to TRBJ1-4; D possibly corresponds to TRBD1 (5 bases). The CDR3 is 15 amino acids. The ends were cut back, 8 bases at V and 8 bases at J, with 21 bases in the middle. The CDR3 sequence: CASGAAWTPVEKLFF. The DNA for the CDR3 is TGTGCCAGCGGGGCAGCCTGGACTCCGGTGGAAAAACTGTTTTTT.

In its sample, this clonotype was seen many times. This chain connects TRBV12-3 or TRBV12-4 to TRBJ2-2, with TRBD2 matching over 11 bases. This CDR3 region has 15 residues. J lost 7 bases, V lost 3 bases, and 4 bases had no gene match. The CDR3 here is CASSFLAGGIGELFF. The CDR3 nucleotides read TGTGCCAGCAGTTTCCTAGCGGGAGGTATCGGGGAGCTGTTTTTT.

There are a few counts of this clonotype. This chain uses TRBV6-1 with TRBJ1-4, with 7 bases fitting TRBD1. The CDR3 loop spans 13 amino acids. CDR1 and CDR2 (germline): MNHNS, SASEGT. With 6 bases clipped from V and 5 bases from J, the junction kept 3 bases outside the gene matches. The CDR3 DNA reads as TGTGCCAGCAGGGGACAGAGAAATGAAAAACTGTTTTTT. Translation gives CASRGQRNEKLFF.

This clonotype was detected ten times or more. J is TRBJ2-5 and V is TRBV27; perhaps D is TRBD1 or TRBD2 (5 bases each). With 8 bases removed from V and 5 bases from J, the gap between germline ends came to 9 bases. Germline lookup yields CDR1 MNHEY and CDR2 SMNVEV (reference sequence). The CDR3 loop spans 11 amino acids. CDR3 in amino acids: CASLWGETQYF. The DNA of the CDR3 is TGTGCCAGCCTCTGGGGGGAGACCCAGTACTTC.

The chain combines TRBV18 with TRBJ2-5; TRBD1 aligns across 9 bases. The CDR3 consists of 14 residues. Germline CDR1 KGHSH, CDR2 LQKENI. V lost 3 bases, J lost 1 base, and 0 bases stayed unmatched. The CDR3 is CASSPTGGQETQYF. As DNA, the CDR3 is TGTGCCAGCTCACCGACAGGGGGCCAAGAGACCCAGTACTTC.

The table lists this clonotype with many counts. In DNA form, the CDR3 reads TGCAGTGCTAGAGGGGCCGGACACGGAAACGAGCAGTACTTC. It yields the protein CSARGAGHGNEQYF. V usage is TRBV20-1 and J usage is TRBJ2-7, with D possibly TRBD1 on 5 matching bases. Germline assignment: CDR1 DFQATT and CDR2 SNEGSKA (reference sequence). CDR3 length: 14 residues. V lost 1 base and J 5 bases, leaving 15 bases between the germline ends.

This clonotype was seen a few times. The gene calls are TRBV7-2 and TRBJ1-2, with D perhaps TRBD1 (5 bases). Trimming took off 0 bases at V and 3 bases at J, with 11 bases between the two ends. The CDR3 runs to 15 residues. CDR1 and CDR2 from the germline V gene are SGHTA and FQGNSA. The CDR3, as DNA: TGTGCCAGCAGCTTAGCCTTGGGGGGTTACTATGGCTACACCTTC. Translation gives CASSLALGGYYGYTF.

Note on this clonotype: Sequence at one end of the junction differs from germline and may be a read error. The V and J genes are TRBV28 and TRBJ2-3; D is tentatively TRBD1 or TRBD2 (5 bases each). Germline CDR1 and CDR2: MDHEN and SYDVKM. The CDR3 totals 15 residues. The DNA for the CDR3 is TGTGTCAGCATGCTATTAGGGACCCTCACAGATACGCAGTATTTT. Translation gives CVSMLLGTLTDTQYF.

In its sample, this clonotype was seen many times. The rearrangement links TRBV28 to TRBJ1-6; tentatively, D is TRBD1 (6 bases). This CDR3 region has 15 residues. The germline V and J ends were trimmed by 6 bases and 9 bases, with 18 bases remaining between them. Germline CDR1 MDHEN, CDR2 SYDVKM. CDR3 residues: CASSWRGLAGSPLHF. CDR3 nucleotides: TGTGCCAGCAGCTGGAGGGGGTTAGCAGGTTCACCCCTCCACTTT. The whole variable domain, remainder taken from reference TRBV28 and TRBJ1-6, is DVKVTQSSRYLVKRTGEKVFLECVQDMDHENMFWYRQDPGLGLRLIYFSYDVKMKEKGDIPEGYSVSREKKERFSLILESASTNQTSMYLCASSWRGLAGSPLHFGNGTRLTVT.

This clonotype was seen a few times. This chain uses TRBV29-1 with TRBJ1-2; D is unclear. The V end lost 5 bases, the J end lost 1 base, and 5 bases lay between the germline ends. This CDR3 region has 11 residues. The germline CDR1 and CDR2 sequences are SQVTM and ANQGSEA. The CDR3 nucleotides read TGCAGCGTTCTGGATAACTATGGCTACACCTTC. This sequence encodes CSVLDNYGYTF.

V and J are TRBV20-1 and TRBJ1-6, with D possibly TRBD1 on 5 matching bases. This CDR3 has 16 residues. CDR1 and CDR2 (germline): DFQATT, SNEGSKA (reference sequence). The V end was cut by 1 base, the J end by 7 bases, with 17 bases between. Here the CDR3 DNA reads TGCAGTGCTAGAGGCCCTTTTGACAGCCCGAATTCACCCCTCCACTTT. Its translation: CSARGPFDSPNSPLHF.

The genes are TRBV7-3 and TRBJ2-1; 10 bases fit TRBD2. The CDR3 runs 17 residues. Losses at the gene ends were 1 base for V and 9 bases for J; bases not matched to a gene: 12. Germline-derived CDR1 and CDR2 are SGHTA and FQGTGA. CDR3 DNA sequence: TGTGCCAGCAGCTTAAGGGCGGGGAGCGGGAGGGCCGGTGAGCAGTTCTTC. Protein: CASSLRAGSGRAGEQFF.

J is TRBJ2-3 and V is TRBV11-2, with TRBD2 identical over 10 bases. Trimming cost V 4 bases and J 0 bases; bases outside gene matches: 7. Germline V CDR1 and CDR2: SGHAT, FQNNGV. This CDR3 has 17 amino acids. CDR3 nucleotides: TGTGCCAGCAGCTCCCTCGGACTAGCGGAGAGCACAGATACGCAGTATTTT. Encoded protein: CASSSLGLAESTDTQYF.

This clonotype was counted ten times or more. The chain combines TRBV11-2 with TRBJ2-7; TRBD1 is a possible D gene (6 bases). V was cut by 5 bases and J by 3 bases, with 11 bases left in between. The CDR3 length is 13 residues. Germline V gives CDR1 SGHAT, CDR2 FQNNGV. CDR3 residues: CASSRGGHYEQYF. DNA of the CDR3: TGTGCCAGCAGCCGAGGGGGACACTACGAGCAGTACTTC.

This chain connects TRBV4-1 to TRBJ2-7; 9 positions agree with TRBD2. Germline CDR1 and CDR2: MGHRA and YSYEKL. After removal of 0 bases from V and 7 bases from J, the junction contained 19 bases not matched to a gene. The CDR3 has 19 amino acids. This CDR3 is CASSQDITLLAGGNWEQYF. CDR3 nucleotides: TGCGCCAGCAGCCAAGATATTACGTTACTGGCGGGAGGGAACTGGGAGCAGTACTTC.

Only a few counts were recorded for this clonotype. J is TRBJ2-7 and V is TRBV18; no clear D gene. The CDR3 has 13 amino acids. Trimming removed 6 bases from V and 3 bases from J, with 12 bases in between. Germline V gene lookup returns CDR1 KGHSH and CDR2 LQKENI. CDR3 in amino acids: CASSFLDVYEQYF. CDR3 nucleotides: TGTGCCAGCTCGTTCCTGGATGTCTACGAGCAGTACTTC.

The chain recombines TRBV20-1 with TRBJ2-7; 10 positions match TRBD1. The V and J ends lost 6 bases and 2 bases, in that order; junction bases with no gene match: 7. The CDR3 sequence is 14 residues long. Germline CDR1 reads DFQATT; CDR2 reads SNEGSKA (reference sequence). In DNA, the CDR3 is TGCAGTGCCAGCCGGACAGGGGGGACCTACGAGCAGTACTTC. As protein: CSASRTGGTYEQYF.

The chain carries TRBV5-1 and TRBJ2-1; TRBD1 matches 10 bases. V gave up 2 bases and J gave up 6 bases; unmatched junction bases: 8. CDR1 and CDR2 from the germline V gene are SGHRS and YFSETQ. The CDR3 spans 16 residues. This CDR3 is CASSFWGTGDRNEQFF. CDR3 bases: TGCGCCAGCAGCTTCTGGGGGACAGGGGATCGCAATGAGCAGTTCTTC.

The sample holds a few counts of this clonotype. The chain links TRBV7-9 to TRBJ2-6, with D possibly TRBD2 on 6 matching bases. There are 19 residues in the CDR3. Trimming cost V 6 bases and J 0 bases, with 21 bases left between them. Germline V CDR1 and CDR2: SEHNR, FQNEAQ (reference sequence). The CDR3 region is CASSSNQGLVLSGANVLTF. CDR3 nucleotides: TGTGCCAGCAGTTCTAACCAGGGACTGGTACTCTCTGGGGCCAACGTCCTGACTTTC.

The table lists this clonotype with many counts. The rearrangement uses TRBV24-1 and TRBJ1-5, with 9 nucleotides matching TRBD1. The CDR3 runs 16 residues. The germline CDR1 and CDR2 sequences are KGHDR and SFDVKD. V lost 4 bases, J lost 5 bases, and 8 bases stayed unmatched. The CDR3, as DNA: TGTGCCACCAGTGAGGCCGGGACAGGGCGGGATCAGCCCCAGCATTTT. This translates into CATSEAGTGRDQPQHF.